This record concerns one T cell receptor (beta chain) sequence. Trimming cost V 3 bases and J 0 bases, with 8 bases left between them. CDR1 and CDR2 (germline): MDHEN, SYDVKM. The CDR3 is 14 amino acids. The repertoire was sequenced with immunoSEQ multiplex PCR; TCRdb's copy has only in-frame clones and lacks some. The sample records roughly 76,000 clones, more than 70% being singletons. About 2.1 micrograms of genomic DNA (from cryopreserved PBMCs) were used for TCR beta libraries. These data are taken from a study of cytotoxic CD8 clonotypes in ibrutinib-treated CLL. The source was PBMCs, collected at disease progression, from a patient treated with ibrutinib. The TCR was taken from a human donor with chronic lymphocytic leukemia. V is TRBV28 and J is TRBJ2-5, with a possible D match to TRBD2 (6 bases). The CDR3 is CASSFGGNQETQYF. CDR3 sequence (DNA): TGTGCCAGCAGTTTCGGGGGTAACCAAGAGACCCAGTACTTC.